This T cell receptor (beta chain) was sequenced during a study of blood T cell repertoires in COVID-19. Recruitment covered about 26 US areas and drew participants whose ages spanned 18 to 89 years. Which cohort a participant joined came from the clinical history participants gave. Cohort 3 recovery required two negative PCRs, clearance, or symptom resolution. Sequencing used immunoSEQ multiplex PCR; TCRdb keeps in-frame clones, though not all of them. The sample carries a few hundred thousand clones, roughly nine tenths recorded once. The CDR3 contains 14 residues. With 7 bases removed from V and 4 bases from J, the gap between germline ends came to 17 bases. Germline V gene sequence: CDR1 SGHTA, CDR2 FQGTGA.

Sequencing was done on a sample of PBMCs or T cells enriched from blood (not recorded which). J is TRBJ2-7 and V is TRBV7-3, with TRBD2 as a possible D gene (7 bases). This TCR came from a man younger than 35 who had recovered from COVID-19. For the CDR3, the DNA is TGTGCCAGCATCCTAAAAGGGGGGGTATACGAGCAGTACTTC. Translating it yields CASILKGGVYEQYF. The full variable domain, its missing parts supplied by reference TRBV7-3 and TRBJ2-7, is GAGVSQTPSNKVTEKGKYVELRCDPISGHTALYWYRQSLGQGPEFLIYFQGTGAADDSGLPNDRFFAVRPEGSVSTLKIQRTERGDSAVYLCASILKGGVYEQYFGPGTRLTVT.